This is a list of T cell receptor beta chains from one sample in a study of breast tumors, draining lymph nodes, adjacent tissues. One entry per CDR3 protein results from TCRdb running MiXCR on the multiplex PCR reads. The data show about 270,000 distinct CDR3 sequences, 30% seen once. The sequenced material came from axillary lymph node tissue. These TCRs come from a female donor with breast cancer. Some clones in this sample may be carry-over from other donors' samples. Both conserved end residues are part of each CDR3. The order of the fields is D gene, clone size, J gene, V gene, CDR3 DNA, CDR3 protein. D genes are given only for firm matches. Where a row states a size, it is once, few, many or the class of an expanded clone; other rows omit it.

D gene: NA
clone size: many
J gene: TRBJ1-3
V gene: TRBV12-3/TRBV12-4
CDR3 DNA: TGTGCCGTCCTCCTGGGTGGGGCCGGCTCTGGAAACACCATATATTTT
CDR3 protein: CAVLLGGAGSGNTIYF

D gene: TRBD2
clone size: many
J gene: TRBJ2-1
V gene: TRBV9
CDR3 DNA: TGTGCCAGCAGCTCTCTAGCGGCCCCGATCAATGAGCAGTTCTTC
CDR3 protein: CASSSLAAPINEQFF

D gene: TRBD1
clone size: many
J gene: TRBJ1-2
V gene: TRBV6-1
CDR3 DNA: TGTGCCAGCAGTGGTCCCGGGACAGGGATGGACTATGGCTACACCTTC
CDR3 protein: CASSGPGTGMDYGYTF

D gene: TRBD1
clone size: NA
J gene: TRBJ1-2
V gene: TRBV7-6
CDR3 DNA: TGTGCCAGCAGCTTAAAGACAGGGGGGAGCTATGGCTACACCTTC
CDR3 protein: CASSLKTGGSYGYTF

D gene: NA
clone size: many
J gene: TRBJ1-5
V gene: TRBV20-1
CDR3 DNA: TGCAGTGCTGGGACCGGGCAGCCCCAGCATTTT
CDR3 protein: CSAGTGQPQHF

D gene: TRBD1
clone size: many
J gene: TRBJ2-7
V gene: TRBV5-6
CDR3 DNA: TGTGCCAGCAGCTTGGTGGGGACAGGGCCGGGTGAGCAGTACTTC
CDR3 protein: CASSLVGTGPGEQYF

D gene: TRBD2
clone size: NA
J gene: TRBJ2-1
V gene: TRBV9
CDR3 DNA: TGTGCCAGCAGCGTAGTCGGGACTAGAGGCTGGGCAGATACGCAGTTCTTC
CDR3 protein: CASSVVGTRGWADTQFF

D gene: NA
clone size: NA
J gene: TRBJ2-7
V gene: TRBV2
CDR3 DNA: TGTGCCAGCAGTGGGGTTAGGAGCTACGAGCAGTACTTC
CDR3 protein: CASSGVRSYEQYF

D gene: NA
clone size: many
J gene: TRBJ2-7
V gene: TRBV20-1
CDR3 DNA: TGCAGTGCTAGAGGAGCCGGACCTTTAAACTACGAGCAGTACTTC
CDR3 protein: CSARGAGPLNYEQYF

D gene: TRBD1
clone size: once
J gene: TRBJ1-6
V gene: TRBV6-2/TRBV6-3
CDR3 DNA: TGTGCCAGCAATTCGAACAGGGGGCCGTATCCACCCCTCCACTTT
CDR3 protein: CASNSNRGPYPPLHF

D gene: NA
clone size: NA
J gene: TRBJ2-3
V gene: TRBV30
CDR3 DNA: TGTGCGTCGCTTACGGATTATTCTCCGGATACGCAGTATTTT
CDR3 protein: CASLTDYSPDTQYF

D gene: NA
clone size: many
J gene: TRBJ2-5
V gene: TRBV6-1
CDR3 DNA: TGTGCCAGCAGTGAAGTACGAGCTAGGGAGACCCAGTACTTC
CDR3 protein: CASSEVRARETQYF

D gene: NA
clone size: many
J gene: TRBJ1-5
V gene: TRBV4-2
CDR3 DNA: TGTGCCAGCAGCCAAGATCCGGGGTATCAGCCCCAGCATTTT
CDR3 protein: CASSQDPGYQPQHF

D gene: NA
clone size: NA
J gene: TRBJ1-2
V gene: TRBV18
CDR3 DNA: TGTGCCAGCTCACCTGGCCGGGAGGGCGCTCAGGATGGCTACACCTTC
CDR3 protein: CASSPGREGAQDGYTF

D gene: NA
clone size: many
J gene: TRBJ2-1
V gene: TRBV20-1
CDR3 DNA: TGCAGTGGATTCGGCGGTCTAGTCAATGAGCAGTTCTTC
CDR3 protein: CSGFGGLVNEQFF

D gene: NA
clone size: many
J gene: TRBJ1-2
V gene: TRBV10-3
CDR3 DNA: TGTGCCATCAGTGTGGGAAGCTACTATGGCTACACCTTC
CDR3 protein: CAISVGSYYGYTF

D gene: NA
clone size: many
J gene: TRBJ2-5
V gene: TRBV7-7
CDR3 DNA: TGTGCTAGCAGCTTAGGAGGGACCCCAGGGGAGACCCAGTACTTC
CDR3 protein: CASSLGGTPGETQYF

D gene: NA
clone size: few
J gene: TRBJ2-1
V gene: TRBV6-6
CDR3 DNA: TGTGCCAGCAGTTACTCAGGGGAGCAGTTCTTC
CDR3 protein: CASSYSGEQFF

D gene: TRBD2
clone size: few
J gene: TRBJ2-1
V gene: TRBV6-5
CDR3 DNA: TGTGCCAGCAGAAACCTAGCGGGACTAAACCATTACAATGAGCAGTTCTTC
CDR3 protein: CASRNLAGLNHYNEQFF

D gene: TRBD2
clone size: NA
J gene: TRBJ2-1
V gene: TRBV5-1
CDR3 DNA: TGCGCCAGCAGCTTGTTTAGCGGGAGTTATTCATTAAATGAGCAGTTCTTC
CDR3 protein: CASSLFSGSYSLNEQFF

D gene: NA
clone size: NA
J gene: TRBJ1-3
V gene: TRBV9
CDR3 DNA: NA
CDR3 protein: CASSVAGGSTYEQYFGPGTIYF

D gene: NA
clone size: many
J gene: TRBJ1-4
V gene: TRBV7-2
CDR3 DNA: TGTGCCAGCAGCTTAGACGGGGCGGCAACTAATGAAAAACTGTTTTTT
CDR3 protein: CASSLDGAATNEKLFF

D gene: TRBD1
clone size: NA
J gene: TRBJ1-4
V gene: TRBV12-3/TRBV12-4
CDR3 DNA: TGTGCCAGCGGTGACCCAGGGGGAGCGGAGACAACTAATGAAAAACTGTTTTTT
CDR3 protein: CASGDPGGAETTNEKLFF

D gene: NA
clone size: many
J gene: TRBJ2-3
V gene: TRBV7-9
CDR3 DNA: TGTGCCAGCAGCTTGATAGACGGCACAGATACGCAGTATTTT
CDR3 protein: CASSLIDGTDTQYF

D gene: TRBD2
clone size: many
J gene: TRBJ2-1
V gene: TRBV12-3/TRBV12-4
CDR3 DNA: TGTGCCAGCATCCAACCCCGGCAGCGGGAGGATGAGCAGTTCTTC
CDR3 protein: CASIQPRQREDEQFF

D gene: TRBD1
clone size: few
J gene: TRBJ1-6
V gene: TRBV3-1
CDR3 DNA: TGTGCCAGCAGCCAAGAGAGGGGGAGACAGGGATATTTTAATTCACCCCTCCACTTT
CDR3 protein: CASSQERGRQGYFNSPLHF

D gene: TRBD2
clone size: many
J gene: TRBJ2-1
V gene: TRBV11-2
CDR3 DNA: TGTGCCAGCACCCGTAGCGGGAGTCGTAATGAGCAGTTCTTC
CDR3 protein: CASTRSGSRNEQFF

D gene: TRBD2
clone size: many
J gene: TRBJ2-5
V gene: TRBV20-1
CDR3 DNA: TGCAGTGCTCCAACGGGACTAGCGGAACCTCAAGAGACCCAGTACTTC
CDR3 protein: CSAPTGLAEPQETQYF

D gene: TRBD1
clone size: few
J gene: TRBJ1-1
V gene: TRBV7-8
CDR3 DNA: TGTGCCAGCAGTCTTAGACAGGGACAGGGGAATACTGAAGCTTTCTTT
CDR3 protein: CASSLRQGQGNTEAFF

D gene: NA
clone size: many
J gene: TRBJ2-7
V gene: TRBV7-9
CDR3 DNA: TGTGCCAGCACCCGGGACGAAGGAATCTACGAGCAGTACTTC
CDR3 protein: CASTRDEGIYEQYF

D gene: NA
clone size: NA
J gene: TRBJ2-7
V gene: TRBV12-3/TRBV12-4
CDR3 DNA: TGTGCCAGCAGGGGCCGCTACGAGCAGTACTTC
CDR3 protein: CASRGRYEQYF

D gene: NA
clone size: many
J gene: TRBJ2-5
V gene: TRBV11-2
CDR3 DNA: TGTGCCAGCAGCTACGGATTTAGCGATCAAGAGACCCAGTACTTC
CDR3 protein: CASSYGFSDQETQYF

D gene: NA
clone size: NA
J gene: TRBJ2-5
V gene: TRBV6-6
CDR3 DNA: TGTGCCAGCAGTGCCCCGGGGAACTGGGGTCGAGAGACCCGGTACTTC
CDR3 protein: CASSAPGNWGRETRYF

D gene: TRBD1
clone size: once
J gene: TRBJ2-4
V gene: TRBV6-1
CDR3 DNA: TGTGCCAGCAGTTCCGACAGGGTTAACATTCAGTACTTC
CDR3 protein: CASSSDRVNIQYF

D gene: TRBD1
clone size: many
J gene: TRBJ1-4
V gene: TRBV6-5
CDR3 DNA: TGTGCCAGCAGTTACCTTACAGGGGGCGATGAAAAACTGTTTTTT
CDR3 protein: CASSYLTGGDEKLFF

D gene: NA
clone size: many
J gene: TRBJ1-5
V gene: TRBV7-2
CDR3 DNA: TGTGCCAGCAGCCTCTGGGGGGATAGCAATCAGCCCCAGCATTTT
CDR3 protein: CASSLWGDSNQPQHF

D gene: TRBD2
clone size: many
J gene: TRBJ2-1
V gene: TRBV7-9
CDR3 DNA: TGTGCCAGCCTAACTAGCGGGAGGGCAGGCTATGAGCAGTTCTTC
CDR3 protein: CASLTSGRAGYEQFF

D gene: TRBD2
clone size: few
J gene: TRBJ2-1
V gene: TRBV6-5
CDR3 DNA: TGTGCCAGCAGTTACTCGAGCTGGACTAGCGGGACCACAACCAGAAACAATGAGCAGTTCTTC
CDR3 protein: CASSYSSWTSGTTTRNNEQFF

D gene: TRBD1
clone size: NA
J gene: TRBJ1-1
V gene: TRBV5-4
CDR3 DNA: TGTGCCAGCAGAATGACAGGGGCGAGCACTGAAGCTTTCTTT
CDR3 protein: CASRMTGASTEAFF

D gene: NA
clone size: many
J gene: TRBJ2-1
V gene: TRBV2
CDR3 DNA: TGTGCCAGCAGTGTAGGAGGTTGGCAGTTCTTC
CDR3 protein: CASSVGGWQFF

D gene: TRBD2
clone size: many
J gene: TRBJ2-7
V gene: TRBV7-6
CDR3 DNA: TGTGCCAGCAGCTTGACTAGCGGGAGACACGAGCAGTACTTC
CDR3 protein: CASSLTSGRHEQYF

D gene: TRBD1
clone size: many
J gene: TRBJ2-1
V gene: TRBV12-3/TRBV12-4
CDR3 DNA: TGTGCCAGCAGTTCACCGGGACAGGGGTACAATGAGCAGTTCTTC
CDR3 protein: CASSSPGQGYNEQFF

D gene: TRBD1
clone size: many
J gene: TRBJ2-3
V gene: TRBV20-1
CDR3 DNA: TGCAGTGCTAGCCAGGGGGCGGGCACAGATACGCAGTATTTT
CDR3 protein: CSASQGAGTDTQYF

D gene: TRBD1
clone size: NA
J gene: TRBJ2-7
V gene: TRBV10-3
CDR3 DNA: TGTGCTATCCGGACAGGGGGTACTTACGAGCAGTACTTC
CDR3 protein: CAIRTGGTYEQYF

D gene: NA
clone size: NA
J gene: TRBJ2-3
V gene: TRBV20-1
CDR3 DNA: TGCAGTGTATCTAGGAACACCGGGGACCCTAGCACAGATACGCAGTATTTT
CDR3 protein: CSVSRNTGDPSTDTQYF

D gene: NA
clone size: many
J gene: TRBJ1-4
V gene: TRBV7-3
CDR3 DNA: TGTGCCAGCAGCTTAACCTCGGACCTATTTGAAAAACTGTTTTTT
CDR3 protein: CASSLTSDLFEKLFF

D gene: TRBD1
clone size: NA
J gene: TRBJ2-7
V gene: TRBV7-2
CDR3 DNA: TGTGCCAGTAGGGCGCTCCCGGGACAGGCGTACGAGCAGTACTTC
CDR3 protein: CASRALPGQAYEQYF

D gene: NA
clone size: many
J gene: TRBJ1-5
V gene: TRBV7-9
CDR3 DNA: TGTGCCAGCAGCTCGGACAGCAATCAGCCCCAGCATTTT
CDR3 protein: CASSSDSNQPQHF

D gene: TRBD2
clone size: many
J gene: TRBJ2-1
V gene: TRBV11-3
CDR3 DNA: TGTGCCAGCAGCTTACTAGCGGGAGGTAGGGATGAGCAGTTCTTC
CDR3 protein: CASSLLAGGRDEQFF

D gene: NA
clone size: NA
J gene: TRBJ2-7
V gene: TRBV29-1
CDR3 DNA: TGCAGCGGGAGGGCCAAGGGCGAGCAGTACTTC
CDR3 protein: CSGRAKGEQYF

D gene: NA
clone size: once
J gene: TRBJ1-4
V gene: TRBV30
CDR3 DNA: TGTGCCTGGAGTTTAAAGACTAGCGGGAGCTGGGGTGAAAAACTGTTTTTT
CDR3 protein: CAWSLKTSGSWGEKLFF

D gene: NA
clone size: many
J gene: TRBJ2-5
V gene: TRBV7-9
CDR3 DNA: TGTGCCAGCAGCTCCGAGGGCTTGTTAGTGACCCAGTACTTC
CDR3 protein: CASSSEGLLVTQYF

D gene: NA
clone size: NA
J gene: TRBJ2-5
V gene: TRBV20-1
CDR3 DNA: TGCAGTGCTCCCTTCGGGGGAGGAGAGACCCAGCACTTC
CDR3 protein: CSAPFGGGETQHF

D gene: NA
clone size: NA
J gene: TRBJ2-5
V gene: TRBV7-2
CDR3 DNA: TGCGCCAGCAGCAGAAGCGAGGAGACCCAGCACTTC
CDR3 protein: CASSRSEETQHF

D gene: TRBD1
clone size: many
J gene: TRBJ1-6
V gene: TRBV6-5
CDR3 DNA: TGTGCCAGCAGTCGCACAGGGGACCCTTCACCCCTCCACTTT
CDR3 protein: CASSRTGDPSPLHF

D gene: TRBD1
clone size: many
J gene: TRBJ2-1
V gene: TRBV5-1
CDR3 DNA: TGCGCCAGCAGCTTTCGGGACAGGGGGCTGAATGAGCAGTTCTTC
CDR3 protein: CASSFRDRGLNEQFF

D gene: NA
clone size: NA
J gene: TRBJ1-4
V gene: TRBV25-1
CDR3 DNA: TGTGCCAGCAGTGAATGGTACAGGCGTGAAAAACTGTTTTTT
CDR3 protein: CASSEWYRREKLFF

D gene: TRBD2
clone size: NA
J gene: TRBJ2-7
V gene: TRBV20-1
CDR3 DNA: TGCAGTGAAACGGGGGGAACGATAGTCTCCTACGAGCAGTACTTC
CDR3 protein: CSETGGTIVSYEQYF

D gene: NA
clone size: few
J gene: TRBJ1-1
V gene: TRBV2
CDR3 DNA: TGTGCCAGCAGCCCCCTTGGGGCAGCTGAAGCTTTCTTT
CDR3 protein: CASSPLGAAEAFF

D gene: TRBD2
clone size: many
J gene: TRBJ2-1
V gene: TRBV12-3/TRBV12-4
CDR3 DNA: TGTGCCAGCAGTTTACGGCTAGCGGGTAGCTCCTACAATGAGCAGTTCTTC
CDR3 protein: CASSLRLAGSSYNEQFF